A selection of T cell receptor beta chains follows, all from one sample in a study of metastatic and nonmetastatic thyroid tumors. Through MiXCR, TCRdb re-clonotyped the PCR reads. The sample contains approximately 40,000 clones, 28% of which appear only once. Sequences were obtained from blood. These receptors came from a male donor with papillary thyroid cancer or a benign thyroid nodule (not recorded which). Some clones in this sample may be carry-over from other donors' samples. Each CDR3 is given with its conserved first and last residue. D genes are given only for firm matches. Only part of the rows carry a size: once, few, many, or a class if the clone is expanded.

d_call	v_call	j_call	clone_size	cdr3_aa	cdr3_nt
-	TRBV20-1	TRBJ1-2	-	CSATRKGYGYTF	TGCAGTGCTACTCGGAAGGGGTATGGCTACACCTTC
TRBD2	TRBV6-6	TRBJ2-1	few	CASSQIRLAGVHNEQFF	TGTGCCAGCAGCCAAATCCGACTAGCGGGAGTCCACAATGAGCAGTTCTTC
-	TRBV27	TRBJ2-7	medium-sized	CASRDNYEQYF	TGTGCCAGCAGGGACAACTACGAGCAGTACTTC
-	TRBV6-1	TRBJ1-6	-	CASSEAGGAQLSLHF	TGTGCCAGCAGTGAAGCGGGGGGGGCACAGCTATCCCTCCACTTT
-	TRBV6-1	TRBJ2-7	-	CASSAVGTSVSYEQYF	TGTGCCAGCAGTGCTGTCGGGACCTCTGTCTCCTACGAGCAGTACTTC
TRBD1	TRBV5-1	TRBJ2-7	-	CASSLETGSFEQYF	TGCGCCAGCAGCTTGGAGACAGGGTCTTTCGAGCAGTACTTC
-	TRBV18	TRBJ1-2	-	CASSFIGHPNYGYTF	TGTGCCAGCTCATTTATAGGACATCCTAACTATGGCTACACCTTC
-	TRBV4-1	TRBJ1-2	-	CGVSQDGWASPRGYTF	TGCGGCGTCAGCCAAGATGGGTGGGCCAGTCCTCGGGGCTACACCTTC
TRBD2	TRBV2	TRBJ2-7	many	CASSPGLAGSYEQYF	TGTGCCAGCAGTCCGGGACTAGCGGGTTCCTACGAGCAGTACTTC
-	TRBV25-1	TRBJ2-5	few	CASSETGLQETQYF	TGTGCCAGCAGTGAGACAGGCCTCCAAGAGACCCAGTACTTC
-	TRBV6-5	TRBJ1-5	-	CASSYLVDNQPQHF	TGTGCCAGCAGTTACTTAGTTGACAATCAGCCCCAGCATTTT
-	TRBV12-3/TRBV12-4	TRBJ1-5	few	CASSFDGNQPQHF	TGTGCCAGCAGTTTCGACGGTAATCAGCCCCAGCATTTT
-	TRBV7-9	TRBJ2-7	many	CASSLPGGYSYEQYF	TGTGCCAGCAGCTTGCCAGGTGGTTACTCCTACGAGCAGTACTTC
-	TRBV7-9	TRBJ2-7	many	CASSLDLGFLDEQYF	TGTGCCAGCAGCTTAGATTTGGGATTTCTCGACGAGCAGTACTTC
TRBD1	TRBV5-4	TRBJ2-1	many	CASSARQGRDEQFF	TGTGCCAGCAGCGCCAGACAGGGTAGGGATGAGCAGTTCTTC
TRBD2	TRBV11-1	TRBJ2-2	-	CASSLAVLAGANTGELFF	TGTGCCAGCAGCTTAGCCGTGCTAGCGGGGGCAAACACCGGGGAGCTGTTTTTT
-	TRBV13	TRBJ1-1	many	CASSSYGVLDTEAFF	TGTGCCAGCAGCTCGTACGGGGTTTTAGACACTGAAGCTTTCTTT
TRBD1	TRBV7-3	TRBJ1-5	-	CASSLRSLSSTGSGNQPQHF	TGTGCCAGCAGCTTACGTTCCCTCTCATCGACAGGGAGTGGCAATCAGCCCCAGCATTTT
-	TRBV5-1	TRBJ2-3	many	CASSGSTDTQYF	TGCGCCAGCAGCGGTAGCACAGATACGCAGTATTTT
TRBD1	TRBV5-8	TRBJ1-1	many	CASSPWTGGTEAFF	TGTGCCAGCAGCCCATGGACAGGGGGGACTGAAGCTTTCTTT
-	TRBV5-6	TRBJ1-4	once	CASSSSPGTNEKLFF	TGTGCCAGCAGCTCTTCACCAGGGACTAATGAAAAACTGTTTTTT
-	TRBV12-3/TRBV12-4	TRBJ2-5	few	CASSPLNGPQETQYF	TGTGCCAGCAGTCCCCTAAACGGACCCCAAGAGACGCAGTACTTC
-	TRBV12-3/TRBV12-4	TRBJ1-5	few	CTSNPWRGNQPQHF	TGTACCAGCAATCCTTGGAGGGGAAATCAGCCCCAGCATTTT
TRBD1	TRBV19	TRBJ2-1	many	CASSGTGGGEQFF	TGTGCCAGCTCCGGGACAGGGGGTGGTGAGCAGTTCTTC
TRBD1	TRBV6-1	TRBJ1-1	few	CASSDGGQGATEAFF	TGTGCCAGCAGTGATGGGGGACAGGGGGCCACTGAAGCTTTCTTT
TRBD1	TRBV12-3/TRBV12-4	TRBJ1-5	many	CASSFGTGGPQPQHF	TGTGCCAGCAGTTTTGGGACAGGGGGCCCCCAGCCCCAGCATTTT
-	TRBV10-3	TRBJ1-1	few	CAISVTGEGNTEAFF	TGTGCCATCAGTGTCACGGGGGAGGGTAACACCGAAGCTTTCTTT
-	TRBV3-1	TRBJ2-5	many	CASSQGPVQETQYF	TGTGCCAGCAGCCAAGGGCCAGTCCAAGAGACCCAGTACTTC
TRBD1	TRBV9	TRBJ1-2	-	CASSVGGTGSGYTF	TGTGCCAGCAGCGTAGGTGGGACAGGGTCCGGCTACACCTTC
TRBD1	TRBV4-2	TRBJ2-3	many	CASSRAPGGPSTDTQYF	TGTGCCAGCAGCCGGGCTCCAGGGGGCCCGAGCACAGATACGCAGTATTTT
-	TRBV20-1	TRBJ2-1	many	CSAPRGTTNNEQFF	TGCAGTGCCCCGCGGGGTACTACAAACAATGAGCAGTTCTTC
-	TRBV7-3	TRBJ2-7	-	CASSSKPGRDYHYEQYF	TGTGCCAGCAGCTCCAAACCCGGCCGGGATTATCACTACGAGCAGTACTTC
-	TRBV30	TRBJ2-7	many	CAWSSGIKYEQYF	TGTGCCTGGAGCTCCGGGATTAAGTACGAGCAGTACTTC
-	TRBV3-1	TRBJ1-2	many	CASSQDLDRGYTF	TGTGCCAGCAGCCAAGATTTGGACCGCGGCTACACCTTC
-	TRBV19	TRBJ1-2	many	CASTPNMGDTVYGYTF	TGTGCCAGTACGCCTAACATGGGGGACACGGTCTATGGCTACACCTTC
-	TRBV6-2/TRBV6-3	TRBJ2-7	-	CASSYPASFRTDYEQYF	TGTGCCAGCAGTTACCCCGCGTCCTTTCGAACCGACTACGAGCAGTACTTC
-	TRBV6-2/TRBV6-3	TRBJ2-7	few	CASTYQGHPTYEQYF	TGTGCCAGCACCTACCAGGGACACCCGACCTACGAGCAGTACTTC
-	TRBV5-1	TRBJ1-2	-	CASISGPYLGGDGYTF	TGCGCCAGCATCTCCGGCCCTTATTTGGGGGGCGATGGCTACACCTTC
-	TRBV5-1	TRBJ1-1	medium-sized	CASSLGHMNTEAFF	TGCGCCAGCAGCTTGGGACACATGAACACTGAAGCTTTCTTT
TRBD1	TRBV10-3	TRBJ2-3	many	CAISGPGQGPADTQYF	TGTGCCATCAGTGGTCCGGGACAGGGCCCCGCAGATACGCAGTATTTT
-	TRBV5-1	TRBJ2-5	-	CASSLWGPEETQYF	TGCGCCAGCAGCTTGTGGGGGCCCGAAGAGACCCAGTACTTC
-	TRBV28	TRBJ1-4	many	CASSSSPGGGNEKLFF	TGTGCCAGCAGTTCCTCTCCCGGGGGTGGTAATGAAAAACTGTTTTTT
-	TRBV4-1	TRBJ2-1	many	CASSQEQLSSYNEQFF	TGCGCCAGCAGCCAAGAACAGTTAAGCTCCTACAATGAGCAGTTCTTC
-	TRBV19	TRBJ1-3	-	CASSVSSGNTIYF	TGTGCCAGTAGTGTGAGCTCTGGAAACACCATATATTTT
TRBD2	TRBV2	TRBJ2-2	few	CANSGLAPNTGELFF	TGTGCCAACAGTGGACTAGCGCCGAACACCGGGGAGCTGTTTTTT
TRBD1	TRBV20-1	TRBJ1-1	many	CSASMDRESKAFF	TGCAGTGCCAGTATGGACAGGGAGTCGAAAGCTTTCTTT
TRBD1	TRBV28	TRBJ2-5	many	CASSLTGQGSKKTQYF	TGTGCCAGCAGTCTAACAGGACAGGGCAGTAAGAAGACCCAGTACTTC
-	TRBV28	TRBJ2-7	many	CASSFFGEQYF	TGTGCCAGCAGTTTCTTTGGCGAGCAGTACTTC
TRBD2	TRBV24-1	TRBJ2-1	many	CATSMGPPPSGRPSSYNEQFF	TGTGCCACCAGTATGGGCCCCCCCCCTAGCGGGCGCCCTAGCTCCTACAATGAGCAGTTCTTC
-	TRBV20-1	TRBJ2-1	-	CSASLPSVGNEQFF	TGCAGTGCTAGTCTCCCCTCTGTGGGCAATGAGCAGTTCTTC
-	TRBV20-1	TRBJ2-1	-	CSARLGPCNAQFF	TGCAGTGCGCGACTAGGTCCGTGCAATGCGCAGTTCTTC
TRBD2	TRBV7-3	TRBJ2-1	few	CAISSRLAEYNEQFF	TGTGCCATCAGCTCGCGACTAGCGGAGTACAATGAGCAGTTCTTC
-	TRBV5-4	TRBJ2-7	many	CASSQGLSYEQYF	TGTGCCAGCAGCCAGGGTCTATCCTACGAGCAGTACTTC
-	TRBV4-1	TRBJ1-5	many	CASSPTRRINQPQHF	TGCGCCAGCAGCCCCACCCGACGGATCAATCAGCCCCAGCATTTT
-	TRBV7-3	TRBJ2-1	-	CASSIGQTSYNEQFF	TGTGCCAGCAGCATAGGACAGACCTCCTACAATGAGCAGTTCTTC